These 5 T cell receptor beta chains were all obtained from the same sample, sequenced in a study of lung T cells in sarcoidosis with Löfgren's syndrome. In TCRdb, the reads were re-called with MiXCR into one record per CDR3 protein. The sample consists of 55,000 to 80,000 distinct CDR3 sequences, around 20% of them appearing once. What was sequenced was CD4+ T cells from PBMCs. These TCRs come from a human donor with sarcoidosis (Löfgren's syndrome or another form), or a control subject (not recorded which).

The sample holds many counts of this clonotype. The V gene is TRBV2, the J gene TRBJ2-3; D is uncertain. CDR3 size: 10 residues. The germline V and J ends were trimmed by 6 bases and 9 bases, with 7 bases remaining between them. Germline-derived CDR1 and CDR2 are SNHLY and FYNNEI. The CDR3 loop is CASRTETQYF. The CDR3 coding sequence is TGTGCCAGCAGGACGGAGACGCAGTATTTT.

This clonotype has a handful of counts. The V gene is TRBV12-3 or TRBV12-4, the J gene TRBJ2-2; 8 positions match TRBD1. The CDR3 has 16 amino acids. The junction had 8 bases not matched to a gene; V was cut back by 2 bases and J by 6 bases. In nucleotides, the CDR3 is TGTGCCAGCAGTTTATTATCAGGGGGCGCGGCCGGGGAGCTGTTTTTT. Its protein is CASSLLSGGAAGELFF.

This clonotype was detected many times. This sequence joins TRBV28 and TRBJ1-1; 9 bases map to TRBD1. J lost 1 base, V lost 6 bases, and 6 bases had no gene match. The CDR3 runs 15 residues. Germline CDR1 and CDR2: MDHEN and SYDVKM. The CDR3 DNA reads as TGTGCCAGCAGACTCACAGGGGGCCCGAACACTGAAGCTTTCTTT. Amino acids: CASRLTGGPNTEAFF.

This clonotype was picked up a small number of times. The chain is built from TRBV10-2 and TRBJ2-1; D is possibly TRBD2 (5 bases). Germline CDR1 WSHSY, CDR2 SAAADI. There are 14 residues in the CDR3. The V gene lost 6 bases and the J gene lost 0 bases, with 9 bases spanning the gap. CDR3 amino acids: CASRRASSYNEQFF. In nucleotides, the CDR3 is TGCGCCAGCAGGCGGGCCAGCTCCTACAATGAGCAGTTCTTC.

At least ten counts were recorded for this clonotype. The rearrangement joins TRBV28 to TRBJ2-2, with 10 bases matching TRBD1. Germline values: CDR1 MDHEN, CDR2 SYDVKM. CDR3 length equals 15 residues. Trimming took 6 bases from V and 4 from J; bases not matched to a gene: 5. CDR3 nucleotides: TGTGCCAGCAGGGGGACAGGGGTAATCACCGGGGAGCTGTTTTTT. Translating it yields CASRGTGVITGELFF.